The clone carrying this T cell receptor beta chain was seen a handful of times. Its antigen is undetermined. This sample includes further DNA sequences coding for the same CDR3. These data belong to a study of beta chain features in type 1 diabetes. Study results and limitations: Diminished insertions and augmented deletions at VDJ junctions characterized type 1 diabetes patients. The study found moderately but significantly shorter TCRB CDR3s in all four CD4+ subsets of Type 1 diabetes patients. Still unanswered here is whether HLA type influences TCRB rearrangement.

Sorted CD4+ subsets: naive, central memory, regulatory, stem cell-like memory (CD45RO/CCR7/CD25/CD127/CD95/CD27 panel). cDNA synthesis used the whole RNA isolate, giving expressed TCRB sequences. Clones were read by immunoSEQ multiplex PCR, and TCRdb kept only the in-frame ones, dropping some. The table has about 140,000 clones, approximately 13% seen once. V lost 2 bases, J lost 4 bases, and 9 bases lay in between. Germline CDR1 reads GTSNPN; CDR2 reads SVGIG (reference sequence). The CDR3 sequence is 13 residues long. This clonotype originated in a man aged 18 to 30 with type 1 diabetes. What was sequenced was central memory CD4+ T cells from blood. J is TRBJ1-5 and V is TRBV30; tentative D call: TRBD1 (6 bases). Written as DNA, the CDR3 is TGTGCCTGGAGTCCACAGGGTAATCAGCCCCAGCATTTT. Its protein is CAWSPQGNQPQHF.